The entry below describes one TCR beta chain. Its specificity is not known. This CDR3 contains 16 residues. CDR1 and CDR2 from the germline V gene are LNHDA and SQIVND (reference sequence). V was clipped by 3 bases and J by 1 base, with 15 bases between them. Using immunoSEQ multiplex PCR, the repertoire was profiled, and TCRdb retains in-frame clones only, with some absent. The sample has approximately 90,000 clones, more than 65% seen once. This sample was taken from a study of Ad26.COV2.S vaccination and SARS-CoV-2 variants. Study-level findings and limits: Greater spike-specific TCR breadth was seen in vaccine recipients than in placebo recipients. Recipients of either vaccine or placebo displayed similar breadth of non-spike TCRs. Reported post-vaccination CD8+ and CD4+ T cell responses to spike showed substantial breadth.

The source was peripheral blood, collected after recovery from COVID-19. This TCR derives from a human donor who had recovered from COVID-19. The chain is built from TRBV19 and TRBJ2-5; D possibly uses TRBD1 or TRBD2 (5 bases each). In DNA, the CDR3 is TGTGCCAGTAGTATGGGCCTTAGAGGGGCCCAAGAGACCCAGTACTTC. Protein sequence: CASSMGLRGAQETQYF.